Listed below are T cell receptor beta chains from one sample, sequenced in a study of T cell repertoires in cytomegalovirus infection. For these receptors, no antigen is known. TCRdb ran MiXCR on the reads and lists one entry per CDR3 protein. The sample has 300,000 to 400,000 distinct CDR3 sequences, around 29% seen once. Sequencing was performed on cultured PBMCs, taken from culture after CMV antigen stimulation. These TCRs come from a human donor in good health (CMV status not recorded). Some clones in this sample may be carry-over from other donors' samples. Both conserved end residues are part of each CDR3. D genes are given only for firm matches. Not all rows give a size; the values are once, few, many and, for expanded clones, a class.

CDR3nt	CDR3aa	abundance	v_gene	len	j_gene	d_gene
TGCGCCAGCAGTCCGGACATCTCGAGCTCCTACGAGCAGTACTTC	CASSPDISSSYEQYF	many	TRBV4-1	15	TRBJ2-7	NA
TGTGCCAGCAGTTACTCCACTAGCTACAATGAGCAGTTCTTC	CASSYSTSYNEQFF	NA	TRBV6-2/TRBV6-3	14	TRBJ2-1	NA
TGCGCCAGCAGCCAAGAAACGGGGTCTGAAAAACTGTTTTTT	CASSQETGSEKLFF	NA	TRBV4-1	14	TRBJ1-4	NA
TGCGCCAGCAGCTTGGATCAGGGTACCGGGGAGCTGTTTTTT	CASSLDQGTGELFF	NA	TRBV5-1	14	TRBJ2-2	NA
TGTGCCAGCACTTCGTCAGCGAACACTGAAGCTTTCTTT	CASTSSANTEAFF	NA	TRBV12-3/TRBV12-4	13	TRBJ1-1	NA
TGTGCCAGCAGCTTCGGAAATCCCATTGTCACAGATACGCAGTATTTT	CASSFGNPIVTDTQYF	NA	TRBV11-2	16	TRBJ2-3	NA
TGTGCCTGTCGTCCGGGACAGGCTTCTAGAGGCTACACCTTC	CACRPGQASRGYTF	few	TRBV6-1	14	TRBJ1-2	TRBD1
TGTGCCAGCAGCGCAAATGACCCCACCGGGACAACGAACACTGAAGCTTTCTTT	CASSANDPTGTTNTEAFF	few	TRBV7-3	18	TRBJ1-1	NA
TGTGCCAGCAGCCGGGGACAGGGAAAGGGCTACACCTTC	CASSRGQGKGYTF	NA	TRBV13	13	TRBJ1-2	TRBD1
TGTGCCAGCAGCTTCGTCTCCAATGGGAATTCACCCCTCCACTTT	CASSFVSNGNSPLHF	few	TRBV7-2	15	TRBJ1-6	NA
TGTGCCAGCAGTTTGGTCGATACGCAGTATTTT	CASSLVDTQYF	few	TRBV28	11	TRBJ2-3	NA
TGTGCCAGCAGCTCGACGGACGCTAGCTATGGCTACACCTTC	CASSSTDASYGYTF	NA	TRBV7-2	14	TRBJ1-2	NA
TGTGCCAGCAGCCAAGTCCGACAGGGTCCGAACACTGAAGCTTTCTTT	CASSQVRQGPNTEAFF	NA	TRBV14	16	TRBJ1-1	TRBD1
TGCGCCAGCAGCCCGTCTACAGGGGGCGAGGAAGCTTTCTTT	CASSPSTGGEEAFF	few	TRBV4-3	14	TRBJ1-1	TRBD1
TGCGCCAGCAGCCCTGACAGGACCGGGGAGCTGTTTTTT	CASSPDRTGELFF	NA	TRBV4-1	13	TRBJ2-2	NA
TGTGCCAGCAGCTCGGGACAGACTAGCACAGATACGCAGTATTTT	CASSSGQTSTDTQYF	many	TRBV7-8	15	TRBJ2-3	TRBD1
TGCAGTGCTAGGGACGGGGGATCCTCCTACAATGAGCAGTTCTTC	CSARDGGSSYNEQFF	NA	TRBV20-1	15	TRBJ2-1	NA
TGTGCCAGTAGTACGACCTTCCCGGGACTATATTACAATGAGCAGTTCTTC	CASSTTFPGLYYNEQFF	NA	TRBV19	17	TRBJ2-1	TRBD2
TGTGCCAGCAGTCCCCGATTAGCGGTGAGCTCCTACAATGAGCAGTTCTTC	CASSPRLAVSSYNEQFF	NA	TRBV27	17	TRBJ2-1	NA
TGTGCCAGCAGACAGGGAAGCCCAGAGACCCAGTACTTC	CASRQGSPETQYF	many	TRBV7-8	13	TRBJ2-5	NA
TGTGCCAGCAGCTTAGCAGGGGAGAATTTAGCGAACACTGAAGCTTTCTTT	CASSLAGENLANTEAFF	few	TRBV7-6	17	TRBJ1-1	NA
TGTGCCATCAGTGAGCGGCAGACCAATCAGCCCCAGCATTTT	CAISERQTNQPQHF	NA	TRBV10-3	14	TRBJ1-5	NA
TGTGCCAGCAGCCCCACTAGCGTATCCTACGAGCAGTACTTC	CASSPTSVSYEQYF	few	TRBV7-2	14	TRBJ2-7	TRBD2
TGTGCCAGCAGTACGAGGTACAGGGCTAACTATGGCTACACCTTC	CASSTRYRANYGYTF	many	TRBV27	15	TRBJ1-2	NA
TGTGCCAGCAGTGAAAAGGGGGATCGGACTGAAGCTTTCTTT	CASSEKGDRTEAFF	NA	TRBV12-3/TRBV12-4	14	TRBJ1-1	NA
TGTGCCAGCAGCCCCCGGGACAGGGGGACGAGTGAGCAGTTCTTC	CASSPRDRGTSEQFF	many	TRBV7-9	15	TRBJ2-1	TRBD1
TGCGCCAGCAGCTTGGAACCAAATTCACCCCTCCACTTT	CASSLEPNSPLHF	NA	TRBV5-1	13	TRBJ1-6	NA
TGTGCCAGCAGCCCAAGACAGAACTATGGCTACACCTTC	CASSPRQNYGYTF	NA	TRBV7-2	13	TRBJ1-2	NA
TGTGCCAGCAGTTTAGCGGGGGGGGTGAACTATGGCTACACCTTC	CASSLAGGVNYGYTF	once	TRBV12-3/TRBV12-4	15	TRBJ1-2	NA
TGTGCCAGCAGCTTAAACAGAAATAATGAAAAACTGTTTTTT	CASSLNRNNEKLFF	NA	TRBV7-2	14	TRBJ1-4	NA
TGTGCCAGCAGCTTACCCGGGACAACTCTCTACGAGCAGTACTTC	CASSLPGTTLYEQYF	NA	TRBV7-9	15	TRBJ2-7	NA
TGTGCCACCAGTGATTTGCGCAGTCGAGCCTTTGCGGAGCTGTTTTTT	CATSDLRSRAFAELFF	NA	TRBV24-1	16	TRBJ2-2	NA
TGTGCCAGCAGCCAGGATGGGAGTCAGGGTTTTTATGGCTACACCTTC	CASSQDGSQGFYGYTF	NA	TRBV4-2	16	TRBJ1-2	NA
TGTGCCAGCAGCCAAGACCAAGGCTGGCAGTACTTC	CASSQDQGWQYF	NA	TRBV4-2	12	TRBJ2-4	NA
TGTGCCAGCGGCCTGATTCGGGACACAGACTACAATGAGCAGTTCTTC	CASGLIRDTDYNEQFF	once	TRBV28	16	TRBJ2-1	NA
TGTGCCAGCAGTGGCCTCCAGGGAGGAGGTGGCTACACCTTC	CASSGLQGGGGYTF	NA	TRBV2	14	TRBJ1-2	NA